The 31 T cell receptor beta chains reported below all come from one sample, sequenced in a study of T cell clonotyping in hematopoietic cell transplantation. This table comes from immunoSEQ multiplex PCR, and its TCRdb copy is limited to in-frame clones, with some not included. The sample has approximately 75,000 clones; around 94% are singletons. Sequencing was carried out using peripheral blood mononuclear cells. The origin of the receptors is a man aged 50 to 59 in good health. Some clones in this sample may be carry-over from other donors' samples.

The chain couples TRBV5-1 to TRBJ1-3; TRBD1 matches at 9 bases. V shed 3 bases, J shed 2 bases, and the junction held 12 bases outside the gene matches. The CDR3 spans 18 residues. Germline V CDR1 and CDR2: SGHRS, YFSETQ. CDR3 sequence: CASSSFSGQGFPGNTIYF. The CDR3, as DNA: TGCGCCAGCAGCTCCTTTTCGGGACAGGGCTTCCCTGGAAACACCATATATTTT.

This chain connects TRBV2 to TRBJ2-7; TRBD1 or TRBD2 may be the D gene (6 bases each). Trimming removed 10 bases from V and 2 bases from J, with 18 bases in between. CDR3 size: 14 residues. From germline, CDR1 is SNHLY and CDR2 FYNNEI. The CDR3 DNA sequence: TGTGCCACCGCGGGAACAGGGATCCCCTACGAGCAGTACTTC. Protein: CATAGTGIPYEQYF.

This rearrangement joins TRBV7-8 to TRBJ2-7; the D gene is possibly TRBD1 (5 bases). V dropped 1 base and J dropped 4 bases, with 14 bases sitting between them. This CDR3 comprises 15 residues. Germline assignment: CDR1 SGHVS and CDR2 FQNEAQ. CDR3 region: CASSLEGQSRYEQYF. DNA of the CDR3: TGTGCCAGCAGCTTAGAGGGGCAGAGTAGGTACGAGCAGTACTTC.

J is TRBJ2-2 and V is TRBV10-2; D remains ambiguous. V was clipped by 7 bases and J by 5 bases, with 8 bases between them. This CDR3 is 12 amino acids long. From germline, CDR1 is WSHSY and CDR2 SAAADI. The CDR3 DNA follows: TGCGCCAGCAATGGTGGGACCGGGGAGCTGTTTTTT. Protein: CASNGGTGELFF.

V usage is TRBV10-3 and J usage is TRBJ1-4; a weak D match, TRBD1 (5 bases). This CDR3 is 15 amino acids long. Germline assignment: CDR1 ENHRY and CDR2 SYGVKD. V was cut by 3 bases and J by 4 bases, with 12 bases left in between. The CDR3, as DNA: TGTGCCATCAGTGATTCTTCGGGGGGTAATGAAAAACTGTTTTTT. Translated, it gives CAISDSSGGNEKLFF.

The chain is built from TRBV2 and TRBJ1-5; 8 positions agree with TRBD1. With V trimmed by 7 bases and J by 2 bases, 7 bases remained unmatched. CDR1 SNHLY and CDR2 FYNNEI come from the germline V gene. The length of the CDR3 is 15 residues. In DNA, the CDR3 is TGTGCCAGCAACCCCGGGGGACAGGGCAATCAGCCCCAGCATTTT. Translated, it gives CASNPGGQGNQPQHF.

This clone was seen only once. The DNA of the CDR3 is TGTGCCAGCAGCCCGTGGGGCTCTGGAAACACCATATATTTT. As protein: CASSPWGSGNTIYF. The chain is built from TRBV7-2 and TRBJ1-3; unclear D gene. Deletions cut 5 bases from V and 0 bases from J, with 8 bases between. Germline V gene data show CDR1 as SGHTA and CDR2 as FQGNSA. The CDR3 is 14 amino acids.

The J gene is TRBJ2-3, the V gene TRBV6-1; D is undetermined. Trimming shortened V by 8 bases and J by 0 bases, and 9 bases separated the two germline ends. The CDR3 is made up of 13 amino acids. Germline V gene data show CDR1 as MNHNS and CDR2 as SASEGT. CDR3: CASQTVSTDTQYF. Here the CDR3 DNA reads TGTGCCAGCCAAACAGTCAGCACAGATACGCAGTATTTT.

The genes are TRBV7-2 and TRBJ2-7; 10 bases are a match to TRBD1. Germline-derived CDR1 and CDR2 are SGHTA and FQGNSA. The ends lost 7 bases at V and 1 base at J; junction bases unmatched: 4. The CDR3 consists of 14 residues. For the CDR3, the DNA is TGTGCCAGCATCCGGGACAGGGGATCCTACGAGCAGTACTTC. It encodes CASIRDRGSYEQYF.

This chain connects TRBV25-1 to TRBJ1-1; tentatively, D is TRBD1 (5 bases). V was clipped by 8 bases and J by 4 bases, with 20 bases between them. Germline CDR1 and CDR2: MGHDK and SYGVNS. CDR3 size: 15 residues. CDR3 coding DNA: TGTGCCAGCTGCCGGGGACCGGCTTTTTGCACTGAAGCTTTCTTT. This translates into CASCRGPAFCTEAFF.

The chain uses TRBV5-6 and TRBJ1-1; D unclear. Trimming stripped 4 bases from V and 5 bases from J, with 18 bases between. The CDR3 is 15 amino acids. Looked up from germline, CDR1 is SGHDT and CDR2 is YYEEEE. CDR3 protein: CASSRSTARRTEAFF. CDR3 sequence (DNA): TGTGCCAGCAGCCGGAGCACAGCTCGTAGGACTGAAGCTTTCTTT.

The CDR3 protein is CSVESGLAGGTSYNEQFF. DNA of the CDR3: TGCAGCGTTGAAAGCGGTCTAGCGGGAGGAACGTCCTACAATGAGCAGTTCTTC. V usage is TRBV29-1 and J usage is TRBJ2-1; 11 bases fit TRBD2. This CDR3 spans 18 amino acids. V was clipped by 2 bases and J by 1 base; unmatched bases: 10. CDR1 is SQVTM, CDR2 ANQGSEA, per germline.

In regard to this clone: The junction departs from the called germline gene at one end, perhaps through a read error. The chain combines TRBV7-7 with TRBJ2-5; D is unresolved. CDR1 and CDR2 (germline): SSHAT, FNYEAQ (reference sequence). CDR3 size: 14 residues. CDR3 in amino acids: CASSLAGRWETQYF. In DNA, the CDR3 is TGTGCTAGCAGCTTAGCCGGACGATGGGAGACCCAGTACTTC.

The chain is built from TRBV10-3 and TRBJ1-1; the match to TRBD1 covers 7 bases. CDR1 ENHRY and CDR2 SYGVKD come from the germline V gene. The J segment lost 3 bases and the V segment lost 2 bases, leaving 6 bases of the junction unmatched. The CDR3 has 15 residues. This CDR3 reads CAISETGEQDTEAFF. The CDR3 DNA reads TGTGCCATCAGTGAGACAGGGGAACAGGACACTGAAGCTTTCTTT.

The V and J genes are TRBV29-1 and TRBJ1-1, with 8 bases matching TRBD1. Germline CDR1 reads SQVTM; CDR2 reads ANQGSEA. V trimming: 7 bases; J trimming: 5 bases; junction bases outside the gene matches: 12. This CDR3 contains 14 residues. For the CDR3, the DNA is TGCAGCGCACAAGACAGGGGAAAGGAGACTGAAGCTTTCTTT. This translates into CSAQDRGKETEAFF.

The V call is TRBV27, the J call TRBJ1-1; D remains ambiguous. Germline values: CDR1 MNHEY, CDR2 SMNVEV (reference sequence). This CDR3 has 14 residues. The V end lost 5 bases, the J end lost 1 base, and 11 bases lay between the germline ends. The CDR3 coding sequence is TGTGCCAGCAGTCCGTTAAGGGAGAACACTGAAGCTTTCTTT. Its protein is CASSPLRENTEAFF.

CDR3 residues: CAITTTNAYEQYF. In DNA form, the CDR3 reads TGTGCCATCACGACGACCAATGCCTACGAGCAGTACTTC. The chain uses TRBV5-4 and TRBJ2-7; D unresolved. V lost 9 bases and J lost 2, with 15 bases in between. This CDR3 is built from 13 residues. CDR1 and CDR2 (germline): SGHNT, YYREEE (reference sequence).

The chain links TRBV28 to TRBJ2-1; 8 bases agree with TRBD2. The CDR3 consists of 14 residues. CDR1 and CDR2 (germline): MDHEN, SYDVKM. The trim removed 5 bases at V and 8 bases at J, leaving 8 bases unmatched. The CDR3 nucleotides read TGTGCCAGCAGTATAGCGGGAAGCATCCATGAGCAGTTCTTC. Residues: CASSIAGSIHEQFF. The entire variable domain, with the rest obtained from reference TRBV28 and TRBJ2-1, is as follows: DVKVTQSSRYLVKRTGEKVFLECVQDMDHENMFWYRQDPGLGLRLIYFSYDVKMKEKGDIPEGYSVSREKKERFSLILESASTNQTSMYLCASSIAGSIHEQFFGPGTRLTVL.

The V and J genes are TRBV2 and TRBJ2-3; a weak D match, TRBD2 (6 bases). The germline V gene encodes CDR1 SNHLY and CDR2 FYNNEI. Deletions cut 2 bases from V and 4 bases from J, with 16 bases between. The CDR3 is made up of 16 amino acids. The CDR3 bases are TGTGCCAGCAGTGAATCGGGACTCCTTAGTCCAGATACGCAGTATTTT. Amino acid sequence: CASSESGLLSPDTQYF.

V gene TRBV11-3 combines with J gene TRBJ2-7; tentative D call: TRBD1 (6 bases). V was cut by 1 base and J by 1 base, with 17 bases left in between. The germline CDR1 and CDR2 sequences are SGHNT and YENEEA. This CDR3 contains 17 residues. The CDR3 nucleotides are TGTGCCAGCAGCTTAGGCCAAGGGCAGGGGAATTCCTACGAGCAGTACTTC. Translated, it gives CASSLGQGQGNSYEQYF. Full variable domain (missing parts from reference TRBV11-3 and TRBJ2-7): EAGVVQSPRYKIIEKKQPVAFWCNPISGHNTLYWYLQNLGQGPELLIRYENEEAVDDSQLPKDRFSAERLKGVDSTLKIQPAELGDSAVYLCASSLGQGQGNSYEQYFGPGTRLTVT.

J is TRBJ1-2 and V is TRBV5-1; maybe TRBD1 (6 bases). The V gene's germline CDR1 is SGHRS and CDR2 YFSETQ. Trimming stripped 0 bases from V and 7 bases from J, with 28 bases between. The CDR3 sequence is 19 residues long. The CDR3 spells CASSLDGRQDLRGGGGYTF. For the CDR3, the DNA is TGCGCCAGCAGCTTGGATGGGAGACAGGACTTGAGAGGGGGTGGTGGCTACACCTTC.

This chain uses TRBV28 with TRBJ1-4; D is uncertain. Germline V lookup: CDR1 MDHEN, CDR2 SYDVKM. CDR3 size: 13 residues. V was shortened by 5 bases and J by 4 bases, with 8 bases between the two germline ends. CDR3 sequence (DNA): TGTGCCAGCAGTATACAGCTTAATGAAAAACTGTTTTTT. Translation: CASSIQLNEKLFF.

Written as DNA, the CDR3 is TGTGCCAGCACGGGGGCTGGGGAGACCCAGTACTTC. It yields the protein CASTGAGETQYF. The V gene is TRBV2, the J gene TRBJ2-5; D possibly matches TRBD1 or TRBD2 (6 bases each). Trimming pared 7 bases from V and 5 bases from J, leaving 11 bases between. This CDR3 contains 12 residues. Germline CDR1 SNHLY, CDR2 FYNNEI. The complete variable domain, with remaining parts taken from reference TRBV2 and TRBJ2-5, reads EPEVTQTPSHQVTQMGQEVILRCVPISNHLYFYWYRQILGQKVEFLVSFYNNEISEKSEIFDDQFSVERPDGSNFTLKIRSTKLEDSAMYFCASTGAGETQYFGPGTRLLVL.

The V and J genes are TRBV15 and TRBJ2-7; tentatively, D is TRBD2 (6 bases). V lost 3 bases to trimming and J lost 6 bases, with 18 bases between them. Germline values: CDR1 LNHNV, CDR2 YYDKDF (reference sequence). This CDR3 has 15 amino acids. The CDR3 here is CATSSLPGTLSEQYF. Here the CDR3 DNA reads TGTGCCACCAGCAGCCTCCCCGGGACTCTAAGCGAGCAGTACTTC.

The CDR3 DNA reads TGTGCCAGCAGCTTAACCGGGGCGGGAGGGCTATTCGCTGAGCAGTTCTTC. This gives the protein CASSLTGAGGLFAEQFF. This rearrangement joins TRBV7-2 to TRBJ2-1, with TRBD2 identical over 9 bases. The CDR3 runs 17 residues. Germline V gene data show CDR1 as SGHTA and CDR2 as FQGNSA. The ends lost 2 bases at V and 9 bases at J; junction bases unmatched: 14.

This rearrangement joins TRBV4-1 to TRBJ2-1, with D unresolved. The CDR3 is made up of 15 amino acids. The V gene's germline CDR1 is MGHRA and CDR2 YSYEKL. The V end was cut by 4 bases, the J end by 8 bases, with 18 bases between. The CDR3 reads CASSPTAVSRDEQFF. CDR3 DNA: TGCGCCAGCAGCCCGACGGCCGTCTCAAGGGATGAGCAGTTCTTC.

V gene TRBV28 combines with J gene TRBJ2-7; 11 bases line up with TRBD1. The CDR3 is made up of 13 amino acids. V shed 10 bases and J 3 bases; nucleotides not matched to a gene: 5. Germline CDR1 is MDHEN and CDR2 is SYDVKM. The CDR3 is CAILDRGLYEQYF. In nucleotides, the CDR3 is TGTGCCATCCTGGACAGGGGGCTCTACGAGCAGTACTTC.

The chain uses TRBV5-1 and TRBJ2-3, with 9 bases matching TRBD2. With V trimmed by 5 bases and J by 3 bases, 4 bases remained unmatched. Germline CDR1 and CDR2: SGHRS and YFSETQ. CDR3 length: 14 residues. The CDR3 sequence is CASRGGGATDTQYF. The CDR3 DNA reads TGCGCCAGCAGGGGCGGGGGGGCAACAGATACGCAGTATTTT.

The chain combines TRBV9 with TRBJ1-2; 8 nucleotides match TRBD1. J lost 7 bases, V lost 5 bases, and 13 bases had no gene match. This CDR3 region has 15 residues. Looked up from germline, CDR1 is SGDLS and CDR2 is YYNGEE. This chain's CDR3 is CASSPLIQGARGYTF. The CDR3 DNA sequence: TGTGCCAGCAGTCCCCTAATCCAGGGGGCGCGTGGCTACACCTTC.

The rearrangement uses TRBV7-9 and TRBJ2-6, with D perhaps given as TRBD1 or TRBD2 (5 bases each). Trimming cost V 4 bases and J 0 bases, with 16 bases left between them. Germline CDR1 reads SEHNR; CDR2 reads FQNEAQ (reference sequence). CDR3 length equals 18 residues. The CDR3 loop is CASSSLTGRLSGANVLTF. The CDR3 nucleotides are TGTGCCAGCAGCTCACTTACGGGACGCCTCTCTGGGGCCAACGTCCTGACTTTC.

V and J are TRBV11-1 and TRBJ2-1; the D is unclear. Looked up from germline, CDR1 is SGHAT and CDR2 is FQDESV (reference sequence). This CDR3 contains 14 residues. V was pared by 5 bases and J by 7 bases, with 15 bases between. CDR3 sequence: CASSPRPGRNEQFF. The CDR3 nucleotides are TGTGCCAGCAGCCCCAGGCCAGGCCGGAATGAGCAGTTCTTC.